This TCR beta chain was recorded in a study of blood T cell repertoires in COVID-19. At the level of the study: From T cells, B-cell-depleted T cells, or PBMCs came the material, which was cDNA or gDNA.

The method was immunoSEQ multiplex PCR; TCRdb's version includes in-frame clones alone and lacks a portion of them. The data show over 200,000 clones, with 70% to 90% seen just once and 11% held by the top ten. Germline V gene data show CDR1 as SGDLS and CDR2 as YYNGEE. This CDR3 comprises 15 residues. Trimming cost V 4 bases and J 15 bases; bases outside gene matches: 18. Material: PBMCs or T cells enriched from blood (not recorded which). This clonotype was sampled from a man aged 30-40 years who had recovered from COVID-19. The chain has TRBV9 and TRBJ2-1; 8 positions match TRBD2. As DNA, the CDR3 is TGTGCCAGCAGCCCCAACTTCGGGGGGGGGCCCTTTATGTTCTTC. This encodes CASSPNFGGGPFMFF.